This TCR beta chain was recovered during a study of T cells in women clearing cervical HPV infection. Clones were read by immunoSEQ multiplex PCR, and TCRdb kept only the in-frame ones, dropping some. The sample holds about 30,000 clones. This TCR derives from a woman between 18 and 70 years old with a cervical HPV16 infection that either progressed to CIN3+ or cleared (not recorded which). Sequencing was done on a sample of blood buffy coat.

CDR3 DNA (partial): TGTGCCAGCAGCACAGACCCCTACGAG. It codes for CASSTDPYE. The whole CDR3 reads CASSTDPYEQYF. The J gene is TRBJ2-7, the V gene TRBV2; D call uncertain. Read coverage stops 3 residues before the CDR3 terminus; the germline J gene supplies the remainder. Trimming took 6 bases from V and 2 from J, leaving 8 bases between them. Germline lookup yields CDR1 SNHLY and CDR2 FYNNEI. The CDR3 covers 12 residues.